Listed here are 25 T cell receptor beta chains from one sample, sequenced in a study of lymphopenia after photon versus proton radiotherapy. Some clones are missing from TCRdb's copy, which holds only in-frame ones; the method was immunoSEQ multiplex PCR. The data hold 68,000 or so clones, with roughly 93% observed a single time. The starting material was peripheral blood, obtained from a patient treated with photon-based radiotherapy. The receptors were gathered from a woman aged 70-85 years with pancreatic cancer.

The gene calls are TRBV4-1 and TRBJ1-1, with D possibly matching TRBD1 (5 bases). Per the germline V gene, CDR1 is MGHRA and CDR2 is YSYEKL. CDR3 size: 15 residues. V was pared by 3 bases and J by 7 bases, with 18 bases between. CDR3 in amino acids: CASSHGGGAEVEAFF. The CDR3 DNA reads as TGCGCCAGCAGCCATGGAGGAGGGGCAGAGGTTGAAGCTTTCTTT.

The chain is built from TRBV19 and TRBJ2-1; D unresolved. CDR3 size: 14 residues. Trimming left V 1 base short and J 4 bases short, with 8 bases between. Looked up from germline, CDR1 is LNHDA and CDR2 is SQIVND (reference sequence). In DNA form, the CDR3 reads TGTGCCAGTAGTATAGTGGGCCCTTACAATGAGCAGTTCTTC. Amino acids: CASSIVGPYNEQFF.

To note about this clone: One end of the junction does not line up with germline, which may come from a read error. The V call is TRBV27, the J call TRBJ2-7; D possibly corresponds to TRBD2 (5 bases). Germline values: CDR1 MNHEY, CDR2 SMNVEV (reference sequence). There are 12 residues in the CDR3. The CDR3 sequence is CASSPPVVEGFF. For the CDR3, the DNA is TGTGCCAGCAGCCCTCCGGTGGTAGAGGGTTTTTTC.

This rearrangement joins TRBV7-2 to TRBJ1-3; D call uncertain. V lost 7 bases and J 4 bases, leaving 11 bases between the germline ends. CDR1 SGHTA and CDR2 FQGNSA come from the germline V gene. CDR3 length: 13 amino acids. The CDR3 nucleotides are TGTGCCAGCAAATCGTCAGCCGGAAACACCATATATTTT. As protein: CASKSSAGNTIYF.

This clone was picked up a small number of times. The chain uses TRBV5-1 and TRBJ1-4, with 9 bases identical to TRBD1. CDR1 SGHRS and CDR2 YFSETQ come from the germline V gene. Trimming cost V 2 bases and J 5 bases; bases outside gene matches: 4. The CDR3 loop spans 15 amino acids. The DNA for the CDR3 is TGCGCCAGCAGCTTCTCCGGGACAGGGAATGAAAAACTGTTTTTT. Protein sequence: CASSFSGTGNEKLFF.

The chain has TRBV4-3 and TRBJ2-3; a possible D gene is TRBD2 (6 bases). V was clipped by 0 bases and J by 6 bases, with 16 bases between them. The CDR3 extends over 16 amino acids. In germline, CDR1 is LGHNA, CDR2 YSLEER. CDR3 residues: CASSQDHGGNRDTQYF. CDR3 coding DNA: TGCGCCAGCAGCCAAGATCATGGCGGGAATCGGGATACGCAGTATTTT.

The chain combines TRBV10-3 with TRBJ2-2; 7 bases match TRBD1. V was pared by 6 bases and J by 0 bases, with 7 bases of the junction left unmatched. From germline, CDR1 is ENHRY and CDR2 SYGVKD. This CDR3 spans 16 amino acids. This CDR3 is CAIRGYQGANTGELFF. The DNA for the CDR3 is TGTGCCATCAGGGGGTATCAGGGGGCGAACACCGGGGAGCTGTTTTTT.

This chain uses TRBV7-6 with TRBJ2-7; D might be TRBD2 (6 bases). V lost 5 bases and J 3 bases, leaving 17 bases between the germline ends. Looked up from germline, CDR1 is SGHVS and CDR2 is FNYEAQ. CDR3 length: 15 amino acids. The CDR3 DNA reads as TGTGCCAGCAGCCCTAGTTTGGCGGGAAACTACGAGCAGTACTTC. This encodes CASSPSLAGNYEQYF.

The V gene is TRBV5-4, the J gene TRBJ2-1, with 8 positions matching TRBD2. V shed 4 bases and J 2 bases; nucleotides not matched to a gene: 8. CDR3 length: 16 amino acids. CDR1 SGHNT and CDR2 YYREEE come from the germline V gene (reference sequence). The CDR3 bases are TGTGCCAGCAGCCCGCGGGGGGCGGCCGCCTACAATGAGCAGTTCTTC. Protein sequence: CASSPRGAAAYNEQFF.

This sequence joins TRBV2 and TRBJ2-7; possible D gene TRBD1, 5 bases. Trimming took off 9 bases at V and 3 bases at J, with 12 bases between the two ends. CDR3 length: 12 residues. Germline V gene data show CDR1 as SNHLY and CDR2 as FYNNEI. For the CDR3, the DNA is TGTGCCAGTCGGGCAGGGCGCTACGAGCAGTACTTC. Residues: CASRAGRYEQYF.

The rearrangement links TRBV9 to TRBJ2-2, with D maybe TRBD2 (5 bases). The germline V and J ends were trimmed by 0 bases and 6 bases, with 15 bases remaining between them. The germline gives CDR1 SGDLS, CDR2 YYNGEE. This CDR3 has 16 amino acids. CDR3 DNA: TGTGCCAGCAGCGTAGGCGCGTGGGAGTGGGCCGGGGAGCTGTTTTTT. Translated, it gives CASSVGAWEWAGELFF.

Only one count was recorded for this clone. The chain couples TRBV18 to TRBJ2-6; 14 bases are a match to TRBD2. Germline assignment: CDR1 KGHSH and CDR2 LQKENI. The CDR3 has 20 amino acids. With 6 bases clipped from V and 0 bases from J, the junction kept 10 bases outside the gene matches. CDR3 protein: CASSLRTSGRTISGANVLTF. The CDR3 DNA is TGTGCCAGCTCCCTTAGGACTAGCGGGAGGACAATCTCTGGGGCCAACGTCCTGACTTTC.

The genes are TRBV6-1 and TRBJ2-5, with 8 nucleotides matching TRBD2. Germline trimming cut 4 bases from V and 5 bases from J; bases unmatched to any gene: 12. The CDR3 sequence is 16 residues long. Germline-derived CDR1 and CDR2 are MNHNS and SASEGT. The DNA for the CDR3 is TGTGCCAGCAGTGCAAGAGCGGGAGAAAGGTGGGAGACCCAGTACTTC. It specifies CASSARAGERWETQYF.

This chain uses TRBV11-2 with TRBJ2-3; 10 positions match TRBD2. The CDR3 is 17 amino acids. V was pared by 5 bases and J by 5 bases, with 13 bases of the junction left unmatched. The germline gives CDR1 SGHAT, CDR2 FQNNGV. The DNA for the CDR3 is TGTGCCAGCAGCGCAATCCCCCTAGCGGGAGACAGAGATACGCAGTATTTT. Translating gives CASSAIPLAGDRDTQYF.

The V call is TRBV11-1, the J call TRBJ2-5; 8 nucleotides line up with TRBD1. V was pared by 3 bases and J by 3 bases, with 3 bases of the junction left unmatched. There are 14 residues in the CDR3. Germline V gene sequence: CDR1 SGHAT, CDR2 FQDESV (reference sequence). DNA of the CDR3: TGTGCCAGCAGCTTTCAGGGGGCCGAAGAGACCCAGTACTTC. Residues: CASSFQGAEETQYF.

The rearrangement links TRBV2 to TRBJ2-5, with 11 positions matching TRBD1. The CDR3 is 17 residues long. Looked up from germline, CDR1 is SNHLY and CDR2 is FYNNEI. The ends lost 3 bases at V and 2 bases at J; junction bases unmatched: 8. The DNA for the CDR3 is TGTGCCAGCAGTGACCCAACCGGGACAGGGGGACAAGAGACCCAGTACTTC. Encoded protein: CASSDPTGTGGQETQYF.

The CDR3 region is CASSTDRGPRTEAFF. CDR3 coding DNA: TGTGCCAGCAGCACAGACAGGGGGCCGAGAACTGAAGCTTTCTTT. The V gene is TRBV5-4, the J gene TRBJ1-1; TRBD1 aligns across 10 bases. Germline lookup yields CDR1 SGHNT and CDR2 YYREEE (reference sequence). The ends lost 4 bases at V and 5 bases at J; junction bases unmatched: 8. The CDR3 runs to 15 residues.

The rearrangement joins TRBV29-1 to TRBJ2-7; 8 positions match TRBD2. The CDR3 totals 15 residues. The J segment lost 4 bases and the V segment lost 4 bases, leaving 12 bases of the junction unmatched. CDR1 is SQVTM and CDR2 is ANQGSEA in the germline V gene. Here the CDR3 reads CSVVFRGTRGYEQYF. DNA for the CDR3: TGCAGCGTTGTTTTTCGGGGGACTAGGGGTTACGAGCAGTACTTC.

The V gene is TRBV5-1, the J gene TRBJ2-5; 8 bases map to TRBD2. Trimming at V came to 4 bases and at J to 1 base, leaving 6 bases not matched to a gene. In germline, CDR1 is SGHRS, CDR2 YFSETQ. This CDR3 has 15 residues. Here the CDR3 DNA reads TGCGCCAGCAGCCTACTAGCGGCTCCCCAAGAGACCCAGTACTTC. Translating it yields CASSLLAAPQETQYF.

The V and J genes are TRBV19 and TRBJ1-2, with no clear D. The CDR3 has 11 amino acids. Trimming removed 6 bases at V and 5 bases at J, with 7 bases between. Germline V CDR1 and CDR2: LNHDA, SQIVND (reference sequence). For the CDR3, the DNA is TGTGCCAGTAGGACGAGGTATGGCTACACCTTC. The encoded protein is CASRTRYGYTF.

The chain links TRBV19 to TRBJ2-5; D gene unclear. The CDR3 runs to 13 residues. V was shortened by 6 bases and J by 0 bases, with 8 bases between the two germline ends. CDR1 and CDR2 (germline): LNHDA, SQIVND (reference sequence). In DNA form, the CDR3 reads TGTGCCAGTAGCCCAGCGAACCAAGAGACCCAGTACTTC. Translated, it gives CASSPANQETQYF.

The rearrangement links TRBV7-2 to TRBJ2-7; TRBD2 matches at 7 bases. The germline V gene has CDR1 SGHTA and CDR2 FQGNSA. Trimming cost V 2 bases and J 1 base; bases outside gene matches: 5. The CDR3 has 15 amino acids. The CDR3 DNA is TGTGCCAGCAGCTTAAGTGCTAGCGGATCCTACGAGCAGTACTTC. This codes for CASSLSASGSYEQYF.

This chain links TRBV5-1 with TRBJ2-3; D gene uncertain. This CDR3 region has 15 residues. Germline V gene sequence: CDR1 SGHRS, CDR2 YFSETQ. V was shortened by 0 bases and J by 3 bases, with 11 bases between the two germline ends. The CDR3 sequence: CASSLAAQQTDTQYF. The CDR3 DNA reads TGCGCCAGCAGCTTGGCCGCACAGCAAACAGATACGCAGTATTTT. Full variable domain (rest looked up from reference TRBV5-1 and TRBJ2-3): KAGVTQTPRYLIKTRGQQVTLSCSPISGHRSVSWYQQTPGQGLQFLFEYFSETQRNKGNFPGRFSGRQFSNSRSEMNVSTLELGDSALYLCASSLAAQQTDTQYFGPGTRLTVL.

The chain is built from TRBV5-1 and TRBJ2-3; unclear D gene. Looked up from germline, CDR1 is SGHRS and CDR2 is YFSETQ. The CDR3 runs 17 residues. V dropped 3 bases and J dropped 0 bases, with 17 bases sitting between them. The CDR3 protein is CASSSLRSGRSTDTQYF. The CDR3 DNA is TGCGCCAGCAGCTCGCTGAGGTCAGGCAGGAGCACAGATACGCAGTATTTT.

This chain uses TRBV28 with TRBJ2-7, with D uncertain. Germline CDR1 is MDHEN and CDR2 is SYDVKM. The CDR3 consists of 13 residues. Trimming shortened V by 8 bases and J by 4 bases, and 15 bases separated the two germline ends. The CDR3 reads CASQAPGGYEQYF. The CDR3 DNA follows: TGTGCCAGCCAAGCCCCGGGTGGTTACGAGCAGTACTTC.